This T cell receptor (beta chain) was identified during a study of cytomegalovirus exposure and HLA in healthy donors. Study-level points and caveats: 150 to 200 TCR beta chains were listed as cytomegalovirus-associated. Diagnosis of cytomegalovirus status made by the classifier reportedly showed high specificity and sensitivity. The TCR clusters that emerged in the first cohort tended, a later analysis found, to co-occur in the 110 or so validation repertoires.

This clone was detected a few times. Its matching antigen is unknown. Assay used: immunoSEQ multiplex PCR; TCRdb lists only in-frame clones, some missing. The sample records about 98,000 clones, 70% to 90% being singletons. After removal of 4 bases from V and 2 bases from J, the junction contained 4 bases not matched to a gene. CDR1 is LGHNA and CDR2 is YSLEER in the germline V gene. CDR3 length: 16 amino acids. The sequencing sample was made of PBMCs. The sequence was obtained from a woman in her twenties or thirties in good health and CMV-seronegative. The chain links TRBV4-3 to TRBJ2-7, with TRBD2 matching 14 bases. The CDR3 region has the DNA TGCGCCAGCAGCCGGACGGGACTAGCGGGAGCCTACGAGCAGTACTTC. Protein sequence: CASSRTGLAGAYEQYF.